This T cell receptor (beta chain) was identified during a study of CD8 T cells in Susac syndrome. Germline lookup yields CDR1 LNHDA and CDR2 SQIVND (reference sequence). V shed 5 bases and J 1 base; nucleotides not matched to a gene: 4. The CDR3 has 15 residues. As concerns this clonotype: Its antigen is not known.

With random hexamers, reverse transcription was performed on roughly 0.45 to 1 ug of RNA. TCRdb redid the calling of the immunoSEQ multiplex PCR reads with MiXCR, one entry per CDR3 protein. The sample carries about 60,000 distinct CDR3 sequences, approximately 90% recorded once. Study outcomes and limitations: It was acknowledged in the study that the number of individuals who were included in its TCR sequencing and HLA analysis was relatively small.

High-throughput TCR beta sequencing covered peripheral CD8+ and CD4+ T cells. Healthy donors constituted the control group, matched for age and sex. This receptor was identified in a human donor in good health. The chain uses TRBV19 and TRBJ2-7, with 11 bases fitting TRBD2. Input material: CD8+ T cells from PBMCs. CDR3: CASSPSGGTSYEQYF. The CDR3 coding sequence is TGTGCCAGTAGTCCTAGCGGGGGGACTTCCTACGAGCAGTACTTC.